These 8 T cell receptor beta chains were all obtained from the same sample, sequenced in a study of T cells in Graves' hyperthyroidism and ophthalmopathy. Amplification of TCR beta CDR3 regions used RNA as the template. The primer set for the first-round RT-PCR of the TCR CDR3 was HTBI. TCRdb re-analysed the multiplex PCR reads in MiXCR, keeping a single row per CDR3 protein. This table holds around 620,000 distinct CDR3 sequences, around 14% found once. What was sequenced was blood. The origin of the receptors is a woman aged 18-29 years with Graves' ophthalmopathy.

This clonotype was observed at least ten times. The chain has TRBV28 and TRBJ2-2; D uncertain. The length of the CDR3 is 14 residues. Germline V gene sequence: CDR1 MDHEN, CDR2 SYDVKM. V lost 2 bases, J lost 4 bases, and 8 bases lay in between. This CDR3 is CASSLLAVTGELFF. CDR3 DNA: TGTGCCAGCAGTTTACTGGCAGTCACCGGGGAGCTGTTTTTT.

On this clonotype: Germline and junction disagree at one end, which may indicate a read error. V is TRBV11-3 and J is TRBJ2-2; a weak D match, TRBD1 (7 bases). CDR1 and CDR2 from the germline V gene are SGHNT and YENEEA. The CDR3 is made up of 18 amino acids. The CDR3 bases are TGTGCCAGCAGCTTAGGAGGAGGGGGCGCGTTGGACACCGGGGGGCTGTTTTTT. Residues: CASSLGGGGALDTGGLFF.

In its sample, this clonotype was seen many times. The CDR3 sequence: CASSIGLAGGPTQYF. The CDR3 DNA follows: TGTGCCAGCAGCATAGGACTAGCGGGAGGTCCGACCCAGTACTTC. The chain joins TRBV7-9 to TRBJ2-5, with 14 bases aligning to TRBD2. In germline, CDR1 is SEHNR, CDR2 FQNEAQ (reference sequence). The CDR3 sequence is 15 residues long. Trimming took 5 bases from V and 7 from J; bases not matched to a gene: 6.

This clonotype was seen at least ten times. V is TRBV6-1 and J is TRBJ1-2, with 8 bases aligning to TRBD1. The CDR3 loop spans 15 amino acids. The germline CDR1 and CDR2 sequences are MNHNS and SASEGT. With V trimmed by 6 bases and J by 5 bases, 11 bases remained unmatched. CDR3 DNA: TGTGCCAGCAGACAAGGCGGACAGGGAAGTTATGGCTACACCTTC. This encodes CASRQGGQGSYGYTF.

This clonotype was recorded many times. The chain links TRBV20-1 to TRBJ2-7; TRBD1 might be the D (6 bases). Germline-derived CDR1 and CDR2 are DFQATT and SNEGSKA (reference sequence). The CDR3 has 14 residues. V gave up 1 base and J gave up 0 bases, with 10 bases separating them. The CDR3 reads CSARGWTVSYEQYF. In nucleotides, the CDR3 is TGCAGTGCTAGAGGATGGACAGTCTCCTACGAGCAGTACTTC.

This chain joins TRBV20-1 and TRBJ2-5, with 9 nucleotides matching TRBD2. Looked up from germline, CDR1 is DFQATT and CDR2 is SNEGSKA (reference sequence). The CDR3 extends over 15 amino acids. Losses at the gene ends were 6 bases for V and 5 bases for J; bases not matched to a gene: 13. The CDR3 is CSAPNPGTSSETQYF. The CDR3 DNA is TGCAGTGCCCCGAACCCCGGGACTAGCAGTGAGACCCAGTACTTC.

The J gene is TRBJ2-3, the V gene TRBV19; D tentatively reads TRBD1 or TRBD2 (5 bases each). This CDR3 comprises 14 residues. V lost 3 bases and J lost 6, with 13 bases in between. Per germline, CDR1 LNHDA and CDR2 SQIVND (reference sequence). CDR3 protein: CASSIPGRGDTQYF. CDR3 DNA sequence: TGTGCCAGTAGTATTCCGGGACGGGGCGATACGCAGTATTTT.

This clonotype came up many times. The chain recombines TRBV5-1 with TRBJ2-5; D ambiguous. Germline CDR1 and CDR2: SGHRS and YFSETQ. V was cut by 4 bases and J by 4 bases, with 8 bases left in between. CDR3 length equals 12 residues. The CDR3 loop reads CASSAVGETQYF. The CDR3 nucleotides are TGCGCCAGCAGCGCGGTGGGAGAGACCCAGTACTTC.